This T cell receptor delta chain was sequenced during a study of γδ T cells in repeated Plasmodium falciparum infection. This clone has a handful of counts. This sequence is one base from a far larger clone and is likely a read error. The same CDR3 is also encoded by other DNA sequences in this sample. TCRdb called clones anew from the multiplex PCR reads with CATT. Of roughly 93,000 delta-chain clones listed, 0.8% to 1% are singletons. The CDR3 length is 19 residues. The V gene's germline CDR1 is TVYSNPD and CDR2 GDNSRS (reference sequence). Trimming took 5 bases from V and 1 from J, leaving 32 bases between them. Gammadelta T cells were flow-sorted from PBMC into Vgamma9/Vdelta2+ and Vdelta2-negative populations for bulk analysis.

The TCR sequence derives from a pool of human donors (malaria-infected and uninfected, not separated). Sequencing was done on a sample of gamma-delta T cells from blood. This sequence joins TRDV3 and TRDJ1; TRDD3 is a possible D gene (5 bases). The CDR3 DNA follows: TGTGCCATACGTGCACATTCTGAATTGTGCGAAAGTGCCACCGATAAACTCATCTTT. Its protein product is CAIRAHSELCESATDKLIF.